A single sample is the source of the 27 T cell receptor beta chains below, sequenced in a study of identical twins. MiXCR was run by TCRdb on the 5' RACE reads, yielding one entry per CDR3 protein. The sample records approximately 680,000 distinct CDR3 sequences, roughly 7.2% being singletons. These same records also appear under a second study, on yellow fever vaccine responses in identical twins.

Sequencing used PBMCs. These receptors were obtained from a woman under 30 in good health.

This clonotype appeared a few times. The CDR3 loop reads CSANNQPQHF. In nucleotides, the CDR3 is TGCAGTGCTAATAATCAGCCCCAGCATTTT. V gene TRBV20-1 combines with J gene TRBJ1-5, with D unclear. The V end was cut by 4 bases, the J end by 4 bases, with 2 bases between. From germline, CDR1 is DFQATT and CDR2 SNEGSKA (reference sequence). The CDR3 runs 10 residues.

Many counts were recorded for this clonotype. The V and J genes are TRBV20-1 and TRBJ2-5, with 8 bases lining up with TRBD1. V shed 2 bases, J shed 4 bases, and the junction held 9 bases outside the gene matches. This CDR3 comprises 15 residues. Germline V lookup: CDR1 DFQATT, CDR2 SNEGSKA (reference sequence). The CDR3 sequence: CSARSGQARGETQYF. As DNA, the CDR3 is TGCAGTGCTAGATCGGGACAGGCAAGGGGAGAGACCCAGTACTTC.

At least ten counts were recorded for this clonotype. The rearrangement joins TRBV15 to TRBJ2-5; D remains ambiguous. The CDR3 contains 15 residues. From germline, CDR1 is LNHNV and CDR2 YYDKDF (reference sequence). The V end lost 0 bases, the J end lost 3 bases, and 11 bases lay between the germline ends. The CDR3 DNA reads as TGTGCCACCAGCAGAGATGCCCGTTTGAAAGAGACCCAGTACTTC. As protein: CATSRDARLKETQYF.

This clonotype has at least ten counts. J is TRBJ2-7 and V is TRBV10-3; D remains ambiguous. The CDR3 sequence is 14 residues long. The germline gives CDR1 ENHRY, CDR2 SYGVKD. Trimming stripped 2 bases from V and 1 base from J, with 9 bases between. This CDR3 reads CAISEPQKSYEQYF. For the CDR3, the DNA is TGTGCCATCAGTGAGCCACAGAAATCCTACGAGCAGTACTTC.

This clonotype was picked up many times. This sequence joins TRBV7-2 and TRBJ1-2; 10 positions match TRBD1. CDR1 is SGHTA, CDR2 FQGNSA, per germline. This CDR3 comprises 15 residues. J lost 4 bases, V lost 2 bases, and 4 bases had no gene match. The CDR3 here is CASSLRTGGTYGYTF. CDR3 nucleotide sequence: TGTGCCAGCAGCTTACGGACAGGGGGAACCTATGGCTACACCTTC.

The V gene is TRBV27, the J gene TRBJ2-3, with D tentatively TRBD1 (6 bases). Germline CDR1 is MNHEY and CDR2 is SMNVEV (reference sequence). Trimming took 7 bases from V and 4 from J, leaving 12 bases between them. This CDR3 has 13 residues. The CDR3 spells CASTNRVADTQYF. CDR3 coding DNA: TGTGCCAGCACCAACAGGGTTGCAGATACGCAGTATTTT.

This clonotype showed up many times. The chain uses TRBV5-1 and TRBJ2-2; 7 bases are shared with TRBD2. Germline V CDR1 and CDR2: SGHRS, YFSETQ. The CDR3 loop spans 15 amino acids. V gave up 4 bases and J gave up 7 bases; unmatched junction bases: 10. As DNA, the CDR3 is TGCGCCAGCAGCGATCAGCGGGATTGGGGCGGGGAGCTGTTTTTT. It specifies CASSDQRDWGGELFF.

This clonotype was seen more than once but under ten times. J is TRBJ2-3 and V is TRBV5-1, with D perhaps matching TRBD2 (5 bases). V lost 1 base and J 1 base, leaving 10 bases between the germline ends. This CDR3 contains 15 residues. The germline V gene encodes CDR1 SGHRS and CDR2 YFSETQ. CDR3 loop: CASSLNSDGTDTQYF. In DNA, the CDR3 is TGCGCCAGCAGCTTGAATAGCGATGGCACAGATACGCAGTATTTT. The full variable domain, rest sourced from reference TRBV5-1 and TRBJ2-3, is KAGVTQTPRYLIKTRGQQVTLSCSPISGHRSVSWYQQTPGQGLQFLFEYFSETQRNKGNFPGRFSGRQFSNSRSEMNVSTLELGDSALYLCASSLNSDGTDTQYFGPGTRLTVL.

This clonotype was seen ten or more times. The V call is TRBV7-9, the J call TRBJ2-7, with a possible D match to TRBD1 (5 bases). There are 14 residues in the CDR3. CDR1 and CDR2 (germline): SEHNR, FQNEAQ (reference sequence). V shed 10 bases and J shed 3 bases, with 19 bases lying between them. The chain's CDR3 is CATSHDPRDYEQYF. The CDR3 region has the DNA TGTGCCACCTCCCACGACCCCAGGGACTACGAGCAGTACTTC.

In this sample, this clonotype turned up a few times. The genes are TRBV12-3 or TRBV12-4 and TRBJ1-1; D unclear. The CDR3 extends over 13 amino acids. V lost 5 bases, J lost 4 bases, and 11 bases lay in between. Written as DNA, the CDR3 is TGTGCCAGCAGTCCCGGGCCAGGCACTGAAGCTTTCTTT. Translating gives CASSPGPGTEAFF.

This clonotype has just a few counts. V gene TRBV2 combines with J gene TRBJ1-5; D not certain. In germline, CDR1 is SNHLY, CDR2 FYNNEI. The CDR3 covers 14 residues. Trimming cost V 1 base and J 6 bases, with 10 bases left between them. The CDR3 loop is CASSEVGESQPQHF. The DNA of the CDR3 is TGTGCCAGCAGTGAAGTCGGGGAAAGTCAGCCCCAGCATTTT.

There are many counts of this clonotype. This chain uses TRBV5-1 with TRBJ2-1; 9 bases align to TRBD2. J was trimmed by 2 bases and V by 1 base; bases with no gene match: 13. The CDR3 has 19 amino acids. Germline-derived CDR1 and CDR2 are SGHRS and YFSETQ. CDR3 coding DNA: TGCGCCAGCAGCTTGATCCTAGGTGAAGCGGGAGGAACCTACAATGAGCAGTTCTTC. It is translated as CASSLILGEAGGTYNEQFF.

This clonotype has a count of ten or more. The chain combines TRBV5-1 with TRBJ2-7; TRBD1 agrees at 9 bases. V lost 0 bases and J lost 4; bases outside the gene matches: 2. Per the germline V gene, CDR1 is SGHRS and CDR2 is YFSETQ. This CDR3 is built from 14 residues. The CDR3 here is CASSLAGTGYEQYF. The CDR3 DNA sequence: TGCGCCAGCAGCTTGGCCGGGACAGGGTACGAGCAGTACTTC.

Only a few counts were recorded for this clonotype. J is TRBJ2-1 and V is TRBV19, with 10 bases lining up with TRBD1. J was trimmed by 6 bases and V by 5 bases; bases with no gene match: 7. This CDR3 has 15 residues. Germline-derived CDR1 and CDR2 are LNHDA and SQIVND (reference sequence). DNA of the CDR3: TGTGCCAGTAGTCCCGGGACAGGGGAATCCAATGAGCAGTTCTTC. This translates into CASSPGTGESNEQFF.

This clonotype was recorded a few times. The V gene is TRBV18, the J gene TRBJ2-7; 10 bases line up with TRBD2. Looked up from germline, CDR1 is KGHSH and CDR2 is LQKENI. J lost 4 bases, V lost 3 bases, and 12 bases had no gene match. This CDR3 has 17 amino acids. The DNA of the CDR3 is TGTGCCAGCTCACCCTGGGCCCCTAGCGGGAGTATATACGAGCAGTACTTC. Protein product: CASSPWAPSGSIYEQYF.

The chain uses TRBV7-6 and TRBJ2-1; 9 bases are shared with TRBD2. The V and J ends lost 0 bases and 4 bases, in that order; junction bases with no gene match: 7. The CDR3 contains 17 residues. Germline V CDR1 and CDR2: SGHVS, FNYEAQ. Here the CDR3 DNA reads TGTGCCAGCAGCTTAGCACCTAGCGGGAACCCATACAATGAGCAGTTCTTC. Translating it yields CASSLAPSGNPYNEQFF.

There are a few counts of this clonotype. The chain links TRBV7-9 to TRBJ2-3; D might be TRBD1 or TRBD2, each matching 5 bases. Germline V gene lookup returns CDR1 SEHNR and CDR2 FQNEAQ (reference sequence). V shed 8 bases and J shed 2 bases, with 8 bases lying between them. The CDR3 extends over 12 amino acids. CDR3 nucleotide sequence: TGTGCCAGCGGGACGACCACAGATACGCAGTATTTT. Protein sequence: CASGTTTDTQYF.

This rearrangement joins TRBV20-1 to TRBJ2-3; possibly TRBD1 or TRBD2 for D (5 bases each). CDR3 length: 14 residues. Germline V gives CDR1 DFQATT, CDR2 SNEGSKA (reference sequence). V was cut by 6 bases and J by 1 base, with 14 bases left in between. CDR3 in amino acids: CSANGAPGTDTQYF. In DNA form, the CDR3 reads TGCAGTGCGAACGGGGCGCCCGGCACAGATACGCAGTATTTT.

This clonotype was picked up many times. V and J are TRBV25-1 and TRBJ2-1; 10 bases match TRBD2. This CDR3 comprises 16 residues. V lost 1 base to trimming and J lost 2 bases; unmatched junction nucleotides: 2. CDR1 is MGHDK, CDR2 SYGVNS, per germline. The CDR3 loop reads CASSESTSGTYNEQFF. The CDR3 bases are TGTGCCAGCAGTGAATCCACTAGCGGGACCTACAATGAGCAGTTCTTC. Supplemented by reference TRBV25-1 and TRBJ2-1, the full variable domain reads EADIYQTPRYLVIGTGKKITLECSQTMGHDKMYWYQQDPGMELHLIHYSYGVNSTEKGDLSSESTVSRIRTEHFPLTLESARPSHTSQYLCASSESTSGTYNEQFFGPGTRLTVL.

The chain has TRBV4-1 and TRBJ2-3; TRBD1 might be the D (5 bases). V dropped 0 bases and J dropped 2 bases, with 9 bases sitting between them. The CDR3 is made up of 15 amino acids. Germline lookup yields CDR1 MGHRA and CDR2 YSYEKL. The CDR3 DNA reads TGCGCCAGCAGCCAAGATCACAGGTCCACAGATACGCAGTATTTT. Translating gives CASSQDHRSTDTQYF.

Only a few counts were recorded for this clonotype. This chain's CDR3 is CASSLVVAGADQETQYF. The CDR3 bases are TGCGCCAGCAGCTTGGTCGTAGCGGGGGCCGACCAAGAGACCCAGTACTTC. The chain uses TRBV5-1 and TRBJ2-5; 9 bases match TRBD2. The V gene end was trimmed by 0 bases and the J gene end by 0 bases; junction bases not matched to a gene: 6. Germline V gives CDR1 SGHRS, CDR2 YFSETQ. CDR3 length: 17 residues.

This clonotype was seen a few times. The chain links TRBV27 to TRBJ1-1; D possibly corresponds to TRBD1 (5 bases). With 4 bases removed from V and 0 bases from J, the gap between germline ends came to 12 bases. The germline gives CDR1 MNHEY, CDR2 SMNVEV (reference sequence). The CDR3 has 15 residues. DNA for the CDR3: TGTGCCAGCAGTTGGCAGGGTGCCCTGAACACTGAAGCTTTCTTT. Its translation is CASSWQGALNTEAFF.

This clonotype appeared a few times. The rearrangement joins TRBV5-1 to TRBJ1-2; D is unclear. Trimming cost V 0 bases and J 4 bases, with 10 bases left between them. This CDR3 comprises 14 residues. Germline V gene sequence: CDR1 SGHRS, CDR2 YFSETQ. CDR3 residues: CASSLEGDFYGYTF. Here the CDR3 DNA reads TGCGCCAGCAGCTTGGAGGGAGATTTCTATGGCTACACCTTC.

CDR3 DNA: TGTGCCAGCAGCCAAGTCGTTAACGGACCTCAGGATACGCAGTATTTT. Residues: CASSQVVNGPQDTQYF. This sequence joins TRBV3-1 and TRBJ2-3; no reliable D call. V was trimmed by 1 base and J by 6 bases, leaving 17 bases between them. Germline CDR1 and CDR2: LGHDT and YNNKEL (reference sequence). The CDR3 runs to 16 residues.

This clonotype was picked up many times. The chain joins TRBV20-1 to TRBJ2-5, with 9 bases that match TRBD2. The CDR3 totals 13 residues. Germline V lookup: CDR1 DFQATT, CDR2 SNEGSKA (reference sequence). V was clipped by 1 base and J by 3 bases; unmatched bases: 0. CDR3 bases: TGCAGTGCTAGAGTAGCGGGGGAAGAGACCCAGTACTTC. It encodes CSARVAGEETQYF.

The V and J genes are TRBV4-2 and TRBJ2-2, with TRBD2 identical over 7 bases. The V and J ends lost 6 bases and 7 bases, in that order; junction bases with no gene match: 8. CDR1 is LGHNA and CDR2 is YNFKEQ in the germline V gene. The CDR3 extends over 14 amino acids. CDR3 coding DNA: TGTGCCAGCAGGGCCGGTGGGGGGGTCGGGGAGCTGTTTTTT. Residues: CASRAGGGVGELFF.

This clonotype came up many times. The DNA for the CDR3 is TGTGCCAGCAGCTTCCAAAATTCACCCCTCCACTTT. Residues: CASSFQNSPLHF. The chain links TRBV11-2 to TRBJ1-6; no clear D. Germline V gene data show CDR1 as SGHAT and CDR2 as FQNNGV. Trimming took off 3 bases at V and 7 bases at J, with 4 bases between the two ends. CDR3 length equals 12 residues.